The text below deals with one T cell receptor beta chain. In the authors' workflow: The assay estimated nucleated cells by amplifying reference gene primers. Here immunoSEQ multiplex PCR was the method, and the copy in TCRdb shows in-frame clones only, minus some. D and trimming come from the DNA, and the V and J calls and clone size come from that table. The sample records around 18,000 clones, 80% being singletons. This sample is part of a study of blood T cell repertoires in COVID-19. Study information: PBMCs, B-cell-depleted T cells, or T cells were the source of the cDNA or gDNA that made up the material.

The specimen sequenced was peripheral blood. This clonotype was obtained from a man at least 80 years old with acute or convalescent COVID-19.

CDR3 residues: CASSEESGPVETQYF. The CDR3 nucleotides are TGTGCCAGCAGTGAAGAGTCGGGTCCGGTAGAGACCCAGTACTTC. This rearrangement joins TRBV2 to TRBJ2-5, with no clear D. The CDR3 is 15 residues long. V shed 1 base and J shed 4 bases, with 13 bases lying between them. CDR1 and CDR2 (germline): SNHLY, FYNNEI.